This is a list of T cell receptor beta chains from one sample in a study of T cells in Graves' hyperthyroidism and ophthalmopathy. Via MiXCR, TCRdb re-called the multiplex PCR reads, giving one row per CDR3 protein. The sample holds around 440,000 distinct CDR3 sequences, less than 20% seen once. Sequenced material: blood. The source of these receptors is a woman aged 18-29 years with Graves' hyperthyroidism. Each CDR3 is given with its conserved first and last residue.

TRBJ2-3,TRBV11-2,CASSRRGTGSTDTQYF
TRBJ2-6,TRBV5-1,CASSLVAGAGANVLTF
TRBJ2-1,TRBV6-1,CASRRLAGVNEQFF
TRBJ2-5,TRBV10-2,CASRTGTAGETQYF
TRBJ1-2,TRBV11-2,CASSDLDRGHGYTF
TRBJ2-3,TRBV7-6,CASSLALTGRHTDTQYF
TRBJ2-7,TRBV7-6,CASSTRTSGTYEQYF
TRBJ2-1,TRBV20-1,CSARDDDRYNEQFF
TRBJ2-2,TRBV6-1,CASRTLAGDTGELFF
TRBJ2-7,TRBV15,CATSRFSRPNSEQYF
TRBJ2-1,TRBV7-3,CASSANRVGYNEQFF
TRBJ1-2,TRBV3-1,CASSQDGGRLNYGYTF
TRBJ1-5,TRBV7-2,CASTSQSVGQPQHF
TRBJ1-2,TRBV10-3,CAISESAKGPQGYTF
TRBJ1-1,TRBV12-3/TRBV12-4,CASRETGPTEAFF
TRBJ2-1,TRBV5-8,CASSLEGTGSYNEQFF
TRBJ2-1,TRBV20-1,CSARIAGEYNEQFF
TRBJ2-7,TRBV5-1,CASSLGLAGAAYEQYF
TRBJ2-1,TRBV6-1,CASSYQLAGVSNEQFF
TRBJ2-4,TRBV4-1,CASSQRSTIAVAKNIQYF
TRBJ1-2,TRBV29-1,CSVRGTGGLYGYTF
TRBJ1-3,TRBV12-3/TRBV12-4,CASSLRAGNTIYF
TRBJ2-3,TRBV12-3/TRBV12-4,CASTAGSTDTQYF
TRBJ1-2,TRBV6-1,CASRRQPEDGYTF
TRBJ2-3,TRBV6-1,CASRERTDTQYF
TRBJ2-5,TRBV30,CAWSVDSIQETQYF
TRBJ2-7,TRBV7-2,CASSSITGGPYEQYF
TRBJ1-5,TRBV28,CASSSLSGTGVYSNQPQHF
TRBJ2-4,TRBV18,CASSRTSGSFDIQYF
TRBJ1-1,TRBV5-1,CASSFRQNTEAFF
TRBJ2-5,TRBV11-2,CASSLEGGGWETQYF
TRBJ1-6,TRBV19,CASSKGPYSYPLHF
TRBJ2-7,TRBV12-3/TRBV12-4,CASTLSTGSSSYEQYF
TRBJ1-1,TRBV5-1,CASSLSGTGSTEAFF
TRBJ1-4,TRBV2,CASRQGTGEKLFF
TRBJ2-7,TRBV14,CASSQVTRSYEQYF
TRBJ1-2,TRBV6-1,CASSSTSVGGTYHGYTF
TRBJ2-6,TRBV12-3/TRBV12-4,CASRQTGAGANVLTF
TRBJ1-2,TRBV9,CASSVGTASYGYTF
TRBJ2-5,TRBV6-5,CASSYKWVAGQETQYF
TRBJ1-2,TRBV20-1,CSAPGGAPYGYTF
TRBJ1-3,TRBV24-1,CATSQGPGNTIYF
TRBJ2-1,TRBV11-3,CASRLNTDSAYNEQFF
TRBJ1-4,TRBV11-3,CASSRGIEKLFF
TRBJ2-2,TRBV5-1,CASSFVTSGPPGELFF
TRBJ1-1,TRBV30,CAWGGTSEAFF
TRBJ1-6,TRBV20-1,CSARVGTDLYNSPLHF
TRBJ1-4,TRBV14,CASSALKTGANEKLFF
TRBJ1-6,TRBV7-9,CASSLGQGGNSPLHF
TRBJ2-2,TRBV30,CAWSVYTGELFF
TRBJ2-5,TRBV5-1,CASSLGATVLETQYF
TRBJ2-3,TRBV29-1,CSVVGVTDTQYF
TRBJ1-5,TRBV5-4,CASSLAGHNQPQHF
TRBJ1-1,TRBV4-1,CASSRTDRQGGTEAFF
TRBJ2-7,TRBV19,CASSMTGRTYEQYF
TRBJ1-4,TRBV9,CASSPRGSNEKLFF
TRBJ2-1,TRBV30,CAWTGGLRHYNEQFF
TRBJ2-2,TRBV12-3/TRBV12-4,CASSRGTGNTGELFF